One sample yielded the 25 T cell receptor beta chains listed below, sequenced in a study of shared clonotypes between healthy human individuals. Libraries were prepared by immunoSEQ multiplex PCR; TCRdb keeps only in-frame clonotypes and omits some of them. The sample includes 300,000 to 400,000 clones, around two thirds seen only once; the top ten take 10%. Sequences were obtained from memory CD4+ T cells sorted from blood. The subset here: CD45RA-negative fraction. The receptors originated from a man aged 25 to 40 in good health.

This sequence joins TRBV28 and TRBJ1-5; 9 bases fit TRBD1. Trimming cost V 6 bases and J 1 base; bases outside gene matches: 4. Looked up from germline, CDR1 is MDHEN and CDR2 is SYDVKM. The CDR3 has 15 amino acids. Here the CDR3 reads CASSPGTGSNQPQHF. CDR3 DNA sequence: TGTGCCAGCAGCCCCGGGACAGGGAGCAATCAGCCCCAGCATTTT.

This clone was seen only once. The chain carries TRBV30 and TRBJ1-2; perhaps TRBD1 as D (5 bases). Trimming took off 2 bases at V and 4 bases at J, with 8 bases between the two ends. The CDR3 runs to 12 residues. Germline lookup yields CDR1 GTSNPN and CDR2 SVGIG (reference sequence). CDR3 DNA: TGTGCCTGGAGTCTGGACACCTATGGCTACACCTTC. Its protein is CAWSLDTYGYTF. The full variable domain, in which reference TRBV30 and TRBJ1-2 provide the parts outside the CDR3, is SQTIHQWPATLVQPVGSPLSLECTVEGTSNPNLYWYRQAAGRGLQLLFYSVGIGQISSEVPQNLSASRPQDRQFILSSKKLLLSDSGFYLCAWSLDTYGYTFGSGTRLTVV.

The chain couples TRBV11-2 to TRBJ1-1, with 7 bases that match TRBD1. CDR1 is SGHAT, CDR2 FQNNGV, per germline. The CDR3 consists of 14 residues. Germline trimming cut 11 bases from V and 6 bases from J; bases unmatched to any gene: 15. In DNA form, the CDR3 reads TGTGCCGGGGGGCCAAACAGGGGATCGGCTGAAGCTTTCTTT. Amino acids: CAGGPNRGSAEAFF.

The J gene is TRBJ2-7, the V gene TRBV6-1; TRBD1 aligns across 7 bases. V trimming: 6 bases; J trimming: 5 bases; junction bases outside the gene matches: 7. Germline loops: CDR1 MNHNS, CDR2 SASEGT. CDR3 length: 13 residues. CDR3 coding DNA: TGTGCCAGCAGCCGGGACAGAATCGACGAGCAGTACTTC. Translated: CASSRDRIDEQYF.

The chain carries TRBV5-1 and TRBJ1-3; D possibly corresponds to TRBD1 (5 bases). CDR3 size: 17 residues. Germline V gives CDR1 SGHRS, CDR2 YFSETQ. The germline V and J ends were trimmed by 4 bases and 2 bases, with 19 bases remaining between them. For the CDR3, the DNA is TGCGCCAGCAGCGTCCGGGGTCAACAGGTCCCTGGAAACACCATATATTTT. Its translation is CASSVRGQQVPGNTIYF.

Here the CDR3 DNA reads TGCGCCAGCAGCGAGACTAGCGGGGGGAACTTTCTTTGGGAGCAGTACTTC. This translates into CASSETSGGNFLWEQYF. The J gene is TRBJ2-7, the V gene TRBV5-1; the match to TRBD2 covers 13 bases. Losses at the gene ends were 4 bases for V and 7 bases for J; bases not matched to a gene: 14. CDR1 is SGHRS and CDR2 is YFSETQ in the germline V gene. The CDR3 extends over 17 amino acids. Full variable domain (remainder filled in from reference TRBV5-1 and TRBJ2-7): KAGVTQTPRYLIKTRGQQVTLSCSPISGHRSVSWYQQTPGQGLQFLFEYFSETQRNKGNFPGRFSGRQFSNSRSEMNVSTLELGDSALYLCASSETSGGNFLWEQYFGPGTRLTVT.

The CDR3 DNA sequence: TGTGCCAGTTATGGTCCCTTTCTTGAGCAGTTCTTC. This gives the protein CASYGPFLEQFF. The chain combines TRBV28 with TRBJ2-1; the D is unclear. Germline V lookup: CDR1 MDHEN, CDR2 SYDVKM. Trimming removed 9 bases at V and 9 bases at J, with 15 bases between. The CDR3 loop spans 12 amino acids.

The V call is TRBV30, the J call TRBJ2-3; D is possibly TRBD1 (6 bases). Germline CDR1 GTSNPN, CDR2 SVGIG (reference sequence). This CDR3 is built from 15 residues. The V gene lost 0 bases and the J gene lost 0 bases, with 10 bases spanning the gap. The CDR3 loop reads CAWSVGTPSTDTQYF. The DNA for the CDR3 is TGTGCCTGGAGTGTTGGGACACCTAGCACAGATACGCAGTATTTT.

The chain combines TRBV19 with TRBJ2-7; 7 bases are a match to TRBD1. In germline, CDR1 is LNHDA, CDR2 SQIVND (reference sequence). The CDR3 is 17 amino acids. V dropped 5 bases and J dropped 5; count of bases not matched to a gene: 18. CDR3 loop: CASSPAPTGVGVNEQYF. The CDR3, as DNA: TGTGCCAGTAGTCCAGCTCCCACAGGGGTAGGGGTGAACGAGCAGTACTTC.

Details on this clone: Other DNA sequences in the sample encode the same CDR3. Written as DNA, the CDR3 is TGTGCCAGCAGCTTATCCTCCTACAATGAGCAGTTCTTC. Translation gives CASSLSSYNEQFF. V is TRBV5-6 and J is TRBJ2-1, with D uncertain. This CDR3 comprises 13 residues. Germline CDR1 reads SGHDT; CDR2 reads YYEEEE. With 2 bases removed from V and 0 bases from J, the gap between germline ends came to 3 bases.

The chain recombines TRBV27 with TRBJ2-7; 13 bases align to TRBD2. Germline V CDR1 and CDR2: MNHEY, SMNVEV (reference sequence). The CDR3 loop spans 19 amino acids. Trimming at V came to 3 bases and at J to 2 bases, leaving 13 bases not matched to a gene. CDR3 in DNA: TGTGCCAGCAGTTTCCTACCCGGACTAGCGGGAGTCCCCCCCTACGAGCAGTACTTC. Its translation is CASSFLPGLAGVPPYEQYF.

The rearrangement links TRBV29-1 to TRBJ2-7, with D perhaps TRBD1 or TRBD2 (5 bases each). Trimming took 4 bases from V and 0 from J, leaving 10 bases between them. The CDR3 has 13 amino acids. The germline CDR1 and CDR2 sequences are SQVTM and ANQGSEA. In nucleotides, the CDR3 is TGCAGCGTTGCGGGGCTTAGCTCCTACGAGCAGTACTTC. Its protein is CSVAGLSSYEQYF.

The rearrangement uses TRBV30 and TRBJ1-5; 7 bases are a match to TRBD1. The germline V gene encodes CDR1 GTSNPN and CDR2 SVGIG (reference sequence). The length of the CDR3 is 15 residues. The V segment lost 2 bases and the J segment 0 bases; nucleotides outside the gene matches: 4. The CDR3 nucleotides read TGTGCCTGGAGTCGGGGACAGAGTAGCAATCAGCCCCAGCATTTT. The encoded protein is CAWSRGQSSNQPQHF.

About this clone: The same CDR3 arises from other DNA sequences in this sample as well. The chain has TRBV28 and TRBJ2-7, with D possibly TRBD2 on 5 matching bases. Germline-derived CDR1 and CDR2 are MDHEN and SYDVKM. This CDR3 comprises 12 residues. Deletions cut 1 base from V and 7 bases from J, with 8 bases between. This chain's CDR3 is CASSLYRREQYF. The CDR3 region has the DNA TGTGCCAGCAGTTTATATCGGAGGGAGCAGTACTTC.

This chain connects TRBV7-3 to TRBJ2-5; TRBD2 aligns across 8 bases. Germline trimming cut 5 bases from V and 4 bases from J; bases unmatched to any gene: 9. Germline CDR1 and CDR2: SGHTA and FQGTGA. The CDR3 length is 15 residues. CDR3: CASSPSGLARETQYF. DNA of the CDR3: TGTGCCAGCAGCCCCTCAGGACTAGCCCGAGAGACCCAGTACTTC.

The chain couples TRBV6-4 to TRBJ1-5; TRBD1 agrees at 8 bases. Per germline, CDR1 MRHNA and CDR2 SNTAGT. Trimming took 4 bases from V and 3 from J; bases not matched to a gene: 11. The CDR3 extends over 17 amino acids. In DNA form, the CDR3 reads TGTGCCAGCAGTGGGGGGACAGGCCCGCTTGACAATCAGCCCCAGCATTTT. Protein: CASSGGTGPLDNQPQHF.

This chain connects TRBV2 to TRBJ1-1, with D perhaps matching TRBD1 (5 bases). The CDR3 consists of 14 residues. V lost 6 bases, J lost 1 base, and 12 bases lay in between. Germline CDR1 reads SNHLY; CDR2 reads FYNNEI. CDR3 DNA: TGTGCCAGCAGCGTTATAGGGGAGAACACTGAAGCTTTCTTT. This translates into CASSVIGENTEAFF.

The chain employs TRBV7-9 and TRBJ1-1; TRBD1 is a possible D gene (5 bases). Trimming took off 8 bases at V and 1 base at J, with 5 bases between the two ends. The CDR3 covers 11 residues. Germline-derived CDR1 and CDR2 are SEHNR and FQNEAQ (reference sequence). DNA of the CDR3: TGTGCCAGCGGGGCGAACACTGAAGCTTTCTTT. Translated: CASGANTEAFF.

This clone was seen only once. This chain joins TRBV19 and TRBJ1-2; D possibly corresponds to TRBD1 (5 bases). This CDR3 comprises 16 residues. Trimming pared 4 bases from V and 4 bases from J, leaving 19 bases between. Germline CDR1 reads LNHDA; CDR2 reads SQIVND (reference sequence). CDR3 sequence (DNA): TGTGCCAGTAGTACGCGAGGGGTATTCGGGGGCTATGGCTACACCTTC. Protein sequence: CASSTRGVFGGYGYTF.

V is TRBV9 and J is TRBJ2-1; D is possibly TRBD2 (6 bases). V was clipped by 3 bases and J by 2 bases, with 9 bases between them. There are 14 residues in the CDR3. Germline assignment: CDR1 SGDLS and CDR2 YYNGEE. The CDR3 loop is CASSERTTYNEQFF. As DNA, the CDR3 is TGTGCCAGCAGCGAGAGGACTACCTACAATGAGCAGTTCTTC.

The V and J genes are TRBV5-1 and TRBJ2-3; the D gene is possibly TRBD2 (5 bases). Germline CDR1 reads SGHRS; CDR2 reads YFSETQ. The CDR3 runs to 13 residues. Trimming shortened V by 4 bases and J by 4 bases, and 10 bases separated the two germline ends. The CDR3 loop reads CASSPPSSDTQYF. CDR3 nucleotides: TGCGCCAGCAGCCCACCTAGCTCAGATACGCAGTATTTT.

This clone was observed a handful of times. The rearrangement uses TRBV19 and TRBJ2-7; D is perhaps TRBD2 (5 bases). The germline V and J ends were trimmed by 0 bases and 7 bases, with 16 bases remaining between them. The CDR3 is made up of 15 amino acids. From germline, CDR1 is LNHDA and CDR2 SQIVND (reference sequence). The CDR3 loop reads CASSIDPGKISEQYF. In nucleotides, the CDR3 is TGTGCCAGTAGTATAGATCCGGGGAAAATCTCGGAGCAGTACTTC.

The rearrangement links TRBV6-5 to TRBJ1-5; D may be TRBD1 (5 bases). V was pared by 0 bases and J by 5 bases, with 5 bases between. The CDR3 spans 13 residues. Per the germline V gene, CDR1 is MNHEY and CDR2 is SVGAGI. DNA of the CDR3: TGTGCCAGCAGTTACTCAGGGGATCAGCCCCAGCATTTT. Protein product: CASSYSGDQPQHF.

V gene TRBV7-6 combines with J gene TRBJ1-1; 7 bases match TRBD1. This CDR3 has 15 residues. J was trimmed by 0 bases and V by 4 bases; bases with no gene match: 5. Germline lookup yields CDR1 SGHVS and CDR2 FNYEAQ. CDR3 protein: CASSSRQGVNTEAFF. The CDR3 nucleotides are TGTGCCAGCAGCTCCCGTCAGGGGGTGAACACTGAAGCTTTCTTT.

The chain recombines TRBV18 with TRBJ2-6; D is unresolved. Per the germline V gene, CDR1 is KGHSH and CDR2 is LQKENI. Trimming removed 6 bases at V and 4 bases at J, with 7 bases between. The CDR3 contains 13 residues. For the CDR3, the DNA is TGTGCCAGCTCCGAGTCGGGGGCCAACGTCCTGACTTTC. Amino acid sequence: CASSESGANVLTF.